This T cell receptor beta chain was sequenced during a study of Graves' ophthalmopathy and Graves' hyperthyroidism (dated by TCRdb to between 2017 and 2018). About the investigation overall: Stable hyperthyroidism was defined as no progression to ophthalmopathy within 18 months of follow-up. The study used TCR beta repertoire signatures to distinguish Graves' ophthalmopathy from Graves' hyperthyroidism and to predict progression to ophthalmopathy. In total, 135 blood samples were TCR-sequenced: under 45 ophthalmopathy, 75 hyperthyroidism and about 17 hyperthyroidism-to-ophthalmopathy patients. To explore V-J signatures that distinguish ophthalmopathy from hyperthyroidism, a discovery set of about a hundred patients was enrolled, made up of some 41 with ophthalmopathy and roughly 55 with stable hyperthyroidism. For independent validation, a separate cohort was made up of roughly 19 hyperthyroidism patients plus 17 patients who later progressed from hyperthyroidism to ophthalmopathy. In roughly 6 hyperthyroidism patients, the T-cell repertoires found in thyroid tissue were compared with those found in blood. Once sampling was done, hyperthyroidism patients were given methimazole at a starting dose of 30 mg daily, while ophthalmopathy patients were given high-dose intravenous methylprednisolone.

Reading the germline V gene (reference sequence) gives CDR1 DFQATT and CDR2 SNEGSKA. Counted from cysteine to phenylalanine, this CDR3 has 14 amino acids. Kept here is only the CDR3 DNA, which spans 42 bases and is read in frame from base 1. The V end gives up 3 bases and the J end 6 bases, leaving 4 bases in the junction not matched to a gene. Study-wide conclusions, independent of this receptor: Sample size was not statistically predetermined, and group allocation was not concealed from the investigators. The 13-signature model separated ophthalmopathy from stable hyperthyroidism with approximately 90% sensitivity and about 81% specificity in cross-validation, and 80%/75% in the test set. In validation, the model predicted ophthalmopathy progression with more than 70% sensitivity and around 72% specificity; more than ten predicted patients were CT-confirmed with GO in a median of around 6.5 months. Among expanded thyroid clonotypes with frequency above 0.001, most also showed up in blood, which suggests that blood repertoires may reflect the thyroid immune response.

Hyperthyroidism patients were newly diagnosed, were aged 18 to 65 years, and had a disease duration under 2 months. Patients with other autoimmune diseases, uncontrolled infections, pregnancy or lactation were excluded. Diagnosis relied on clinical symptoms, serum thyroxine, TRAb, thyroid ultrasound and orbital computed tomography. Trizol reagent was used to extract the total RNA, and its quality was then checked on an Agilent 2100 Bioanalyzer. For repertoire sequencing, TCR beta CDR3 regions were amplified from RNA transcripts. A first-round RT-PCR used HTBI primers with the Qiagen OneStep RT-PCR kit, followed by a second-round multiplex PCR, size selection and purification. Sequencing of the libraries was carried out on an Illumina HiSeq2000 in paired-end mode with 100 bp reads. Per the original workflow: SOAPnuke was used to process the reads, removing any read that contained adapters or uncalled bases, had a mean Phred below 15, or lacked an exact match to the constant primer or identifier. COPE v1.2.5 was used to merge high-quality paired reads. Each unique nucleotide sequence was treated as a clonotype, and MiTCR v1.1 was used to align the clonotypes to the IMGT TRB V, D and J references. The analysis was limited to V-J combinations with a frequency above 0.0001, which together covered 99% to 99.2% of the repertoires. For each V-J combination, a TCR clonal expansion and chaos score was defined as F50 clonal expansion divided by the chaos observed in the TCRdist matrix. Welch's t-statistics and random forest were used to narrow the features down to more than 10 V-J combinations, which were then fed into a naive Bayes classifier. The Morisita-Horn index was used to measure how similar the thyroid and blood repertoires were. Using fastp at Q25 and MiXCR, TCRdb reprocessed the public reads and kept productive beta chains. CDR3 protein sequences are deduplicated, and each keeps its most common genes and DNA. It is TCRdb's table, rather than the study itself, that gives the V and J calls and clone size. Across this sample there are about 550,000 distinct CDR3 sequences, with just under 40% seen only once. The ten biggest clones cover about 4.1% of the sample.

This clonotype was counted ten times or more. What antigen it recognizes has not been identified. No base quality values were provided; no much bigger clone lies one nucleotide off. The rearranged segments are TRBV20-1 and TRBJ2-2; 10 central bases correspond to TRBD2. Material for sequencing was peripheral blood or thyroid tissue (not recorded which). The TCR comes from an adult man with Graves' hyperthyroidism. The CDR3 loop reads CSARRGLASGELFF. The sequenced DNA: TGCAGTGCTAGGAGGGGACTAGCGTCCGGGGAGCTGTTTTTT.